The 5 T cell receptor beta chains below come from one sample, sequenced in a study of shared clonotypes between healthy human individuals (TCRdb year 2020). Library prep was done by the immunoSEQ multiplex PCR assay. Here the immuneACCESS table is served through TCRdb, limited to in-frame sequences with V and J called. Missing clones are a known gap in these copies; in checked studies unresolved V genes cover under half, and the rest lacks a known reason. The sample table shows about 2.2 million clones, and about 93% are seen once. 1.5% to 2% of the sample goes to the ten largest clones. CD8 naive samples were obtained by positive selection for CCR7 among CD45RO-negative cells, yielding a CD45RA+CCR7+ population from which TemRA cells were excluded. The sample taken for sequencing was naive CD8+ T cells from PBMCs. The sample's cell subset or site label, in plain terms: CD45RA+CCR7+. These receptors were obtained from a young man in good health. Some clones in this sample may be carry-over from other donors' samples.

The chain is built from TRBV28 and TRBJ2-7; no reliable D call. This CDR3 is built from 14 residues. Germline V gene data show CDR1 as MDHEN and CDR2 as SYDVKM. The V and J ends lost 3 bases and 2 bases respectively, with 11 bases between them. Written as DNA, the CDR3 is TGTGCCAGCAGTTTCCCCCCCAGCACCTACGAGCAGTACTTC. Translated: CASSFPPSTYEQYF. Variable domain in full (rest from reference TRBV28 and TRBJ2-7): DVKVTQSSRYLVKRTGEKVFLECVQDMDHENMFWYRQDPGLGLRLIYFSYDVKMKEKGDIPEGYSVSREKKERFSLILESASTNQTSMYLCASSFPPSTYEQYFGPGTRLTVT.

The V gene is TRBV29-1, the J gene TRBJ1-4; D is possibly TRBD1 (5 bases). There are 13 residues in the CDR3. Trimming removed 4 bases from V and 11 bases from J, with 17 bases in between. Germline V lookup: CDR1 SQVTM, CDR2 ANQGSEA. DNA for the CDR3: TGCAGCGTTGCGGGGGGGGAGCGGGATAAACTGTTTTTT. It is translated as CSVAGGERDKLFF.

The chain joins TRBV7-2 to TRBJ1-2; TRBD1 agrees at 7 bases. Looked up from germline, CDR1 is SGHTA and CDR2 is FQGNSA. CDR3 length: 15 residues. The trim removed 4 bases at V and 2 bases at J, leaving 7 bases unmatched. This CDR3 is CASSSRQGVNYGYTF. CDR3 coding DNA: TGTGCCAGCAGCTCGCGACAGGGTGTAAACTATGGCTACACCTTC.

The chain links TRBV10-3 to TRBJ2-7, with 8 positions matching TRBD2. The V gene end was trimmed by 10 bases and the J gene end by 3 bases; junction bases not matched to a gene: 8. Germline CDR1 and CDR2: ENHRY and SYGVKD. The CDR3 extends over 13 amino acids. CDR3 loop: CATRAGTSYEQYF. The CDR3 DNA follows: TGTGCCACCCGGGCCGGGACTAGCTACGAGCAGTACTTC.

This chain connects TRBV28 to TRBJ1-2; 7 bases align to TRBD1. The germline gives CDR1 MDHEN, CDR2 SYDVKM. This CDR3 has 17 amino acids. V shed 8 bases and J 0 bases; nucleotides not matched to a gene: 15. CDR3 sequence: CASSPVRDRRSNYGYTF. In DNA, the CDR3 is TGTGCCAGCTCCCCGGTCCGGGACAGACGTTCTAACTATGGCTACACCTTC.